The present entry profiles one T cell receptor beta chain with its context. The antigen remains unidentified. Study-wide findings and caveats: Tumor memory CD4+ T cell TCR gene usage clustered with blood and lymph node memory CD4+ cells and lymph node naive CD4+ cells. The larger cohort examined one V-J beta rearrangement, not whole repertoires.

After constant-region reverse-primer amplification, full-length variable regions underwent semi-nested PCR with Nested Universal Primer A. From the 5' RACE reads, TCRdb called clonotypes with MiXCR, one entry per CDR3 protein. The sample lists some 60,000 distinct CDR3 sequences; 30% were seen once. Purified naive CD4+ T cells were depleted of CD25+ Tregs. Germline V gives CDR1 SGHRS, CDR2 YFSETQ. This CDR3 is built from 15 residues. Trimming left V 4 bases short and J 4 bases short, with 17 bases between. Specimen: tumor-infiltrating naive CD4+ T cells sorted from the breast tumor. Sample subset: naive CD4+ T cells, CD4+CD45RA+CD25-. The receptor comes from a female donor with breast cancer. J is TRBJ1-1 and V is TRBV5-1, with a weak D call TRBD1 (5 bases). The CDR3 region has the DNA TGCGCCAGCAGCCTCTCGACAGCTTCTGGCACTGAAGCTTTCTTT. Amino acid sequence: CASSLSTASGTEAFF.